This T cell receptor (beta chain) was recovered during a study of control samples from healthy donors and cancer patients. This clone showed up just once. Germline V gene sequence: CDR1 SGHTA, CDR2 FQGTGA. Between the trimmed V and J ends, which lost 8 bases and 0 bases, there was a span of 8 bases. The CDR3 is 13 residues long. The table came from immunoSEQ multiplex PCR; TCRdb's copy has only in-frame clones and leaves some out. Of approximately 120,000 clones listed, roughly 91% were seen once; the top ten hold approximately 15%. Material: blood. The sequence came from a woman in her forties or fifties in good health. The chain has TRBV7-3 and TRBJ2-1; D remains ambiguous. CDR3 sequence (DNA): TGTGCCAGCCGATTGAACTCCTACAATGAGCAGTTCTTC. Its protein product is CASRLNSYNEQFF.